What follows are 7 T cell receptor beta chains derived from one specimen sequenced in a study of T cell changes during pregnancy in multiple sclerosis. Here immunoSEQ multiplex PCR was the method, and the copy in TCRdb shows in-frame clones only, minus some. There are some 56,000 clones in the sample; over 80% occur only once, and around 0.66% lies in the top ten. Here the sequenced sample was CD4+ T cells from peripheral blood mononuclear cells, taken after pregnancy. These receptors came from a female donor with multiple sclerosis, enrolled in a pregnancy study.

The V and J genes are TRBV5-4 and TRBJ1-6; 7 bases agree with TRBD1. Germline V gene sequence: CDR1 SGHNT, CDR2 YYREEE (reference sequence). This CDR3 is built from 16 residues. V dropped 0 bases and J dropped 7; count of bases not matched to a gene: 7. CDR3 sequence (DNA): TGTGCCAGCAGCTTGGCCGGGGACAGTAAGAATTCACCCCTCCACTTT. Its protein product is CASSLAGDSKNSPLHF.

The genes are TRBV9 and TRBJ2-4; TRBD2 agrees at 7 bases. V was clipped by 3 bases and J by 9 bases; unmatched bases: 12. The germline CDR1 and CDR2 sequences are SGDLS and YYNGEE. The CDR3 consists of 15 residues. DNA of the CDR3: TGTGCCAGCAGCGCTGGTGGGGGGGAGGTCGGCATTCAGTACTTC. Translated: CASSAGGGEVGIQYF.

The chain links TRBV7-9 to TRBJ2-7; D gene unclear. Germline loops: CDR1 SEHNR, CDR2 FQNEAQ (reference sequence). The CDR3 has 12 amino acids. V was cut by 3 bases and J by 1 base, with 4 bases left in between. CDR3 in amino acids: CASSLTSYEQYF. CDR3 DNA: TGTGCCAGCAGCTTGACTTCCTACGAGCAGTACTTC.

This clone was recorded only once. This chain connects TRBV5-1 to TRBJ1-1; TRBD1 aligns across 7 bases. The CDR3 loop spans 14 amino acids. V was pared by 0 bases and J by 11 bases, with 10 bases of the junction left unmatched. Germline V gene lookup returns CDR1 SGHRS and CDR2 YFSETQ. The CDR3 here is CASSLAQMTGSAFF. The CDR3 DNA reads as TGCGCCAGCAGCTTGGCCCAAATGACAGGGTCGGCTTTCTTT.

This chain connects TRBV7-9 to TRBJ1-4; TRBD1 matches 10 bases. Germline CDR1 reads SEHNR; CDR2 reads FQNEAQ (reference sequence). The CDR3 totals 14 residues. The junction had 5 bases not matched to a gene; V was cut back by 5 bases and J by 8 bases. The CDR3 DNA follows: TGTGCCAGCAGCGCTTTGACAGGGGGCGAAAAACTGTTTTTT. Encoded protein: CASSALTGGEKLFF.

This rearrangement joins TRBV6-5 to TRBJ2-3; the D is unclear. The CDR3 loop spans 16 amino acids. Germline CDR1 reads MNHEY; CDR2 reads SVGAGI. Trimming removed 0 bases at V and 2 bases at J, with 12 bases between. Written as DNA, the CDR3 is TGTGCCAGCAGTTACTCGGGCTACCTGGACACAGATACGCAGTATTTT. It yields the protein CASSYSGYLDTDTQYF.

CDR3 DNA: TGTGCCAGCTCACCAAGCAGGGTGAACACTGAAGCTTTCTTT. The encoded protein is CASSPSRVNTEAFF. The V gene is TRBV18, the J gene TRBJ1-1; perhaps TRBD1 as D (5 bases). Germline CDR1 and CDR2: KGHSH and LQKENI. The V end lost 2 bases, the J end lost 0 bases, and 7 bases lay between the germline ends. The CDR3 length is 14 residues. Complete variable domain (other parts from reference TRBV18 and TRBJ1-1): NAGVMQNPRHLVRRRGQEARLRCSPMKGHSHVYWYRQLPEEGLKFMVYLQKENIIDESGMPKERFSAEFPKEGPSILRIQQVVRGDSAAYFCASSPSRVNTEAFFGQGTRLTVV.